The 24 T cell receptor beta chains below come from one sample, sequenced in a study of blood T cell repertoires in COVID-19. TCRdb keeps only in-frame clones here, not all; method: immunoSEQ multiplex PCR. The sample shows about 260,000 clones, 80% to 90% of them seen only once. The specimen sequenced was peripheral blood. The receptors come from a woman between 70 and 85 years old with COVID-19, enrolled during active disease.

The V call is TRBV5-1, the J call TRBJ2-3; 13 nucleotides align to TRBD2. Germline V gives CDR1 SGHRS, CDR2 YFSETQ. The J segment lost 5 bases and the V segment lost 4 bases, leaving 7 bases of the junction unmatched. This CDR3 contains 16 residues. The DNA for the CDR3 is TGCGCCAGCAGCCGGACACTAGCGGGAGGGGGAGATACGCAGTATTTT. Translated: CASSRTLAGGGDTQYF.

This chain uses TRBV18 with TRBJ1-1; D might be TRBD1 (6 bases). V lost 6 bases, J lost 7 bases, and 12 bases lay in between. CDR3 length: 12 residues. The germline V gene has CDR1 KGHSH and CDR2 LQKENI. The CDR3 DNA reads TGTGCCAGCTCGTCAGGGGCTAGTGAAGCTTTCTTT. Translating it yields CASSSGASEAFF.

The chain couples TRBV5-1 to TRBJ1-1; 7 nucleotides agree with TRBD1. The CDR3 consists of 13 residues. CDR1 is SGHRS, CDR2 YFSETQ, per germline. The trim removed 6 bases at V and 2 bases at J, leaving 4 bases unmatched. CDR3 DNA sequence: TGCGCCAGCACCCGGGACAGAAACACTGAAGCTTTCTTT. Its protein is CASTRDRNTEAFF.

The V and J genes are TRBV28 and TRBJ1-1, with D perhaps TRBD1 (5 bases). Per germline, CDR1 MDHEN and CDR2 SYDVKM. V shed 3 bases and J shed 4 bases, with 21 bases lying between them. The CDR3 has 17 residues. In nucleotides, the CDR3 is TGTGCCAGCAGTTTCTTCATTCTGGAGGGGCGGGGCACTGAAGCTTTCTTT. Translating it yields CASSFFILEGRGTEAFF.

The chain carries TRBV7-3 and TRBJ2-1; 7 nucleotides line up with TRBD2. V dropped 5 bases and J dropped 2; count of bases not matched to a gene: 3. CDR3 length: 14 residues. CDR1 SGHTA and CDR2 FQGTGA come from the germline V gene. The CDR3 loop reads CASSRSGAYNEQFF. The CDR3 DNA follows: TGTGCCAGCAGCCGGAGCGGGGCCTACAATGAGCAGTTCTTC.

This chain uses TRBV7-2 with TRBJ2-7, with 9 bases that match TRBD1. The CDR3 sequence is 15 residues long. CDR1 and CDR2 (germline): SGHTA, FQGNSA. J was trimmed by 3 bases and V by 0 bases; bases with no gene match: 3. The CDR3 coding sequence is TGTGCCAGCAGCTTAGCGATGGGACAGGGCTACGAGCAGTACTTC. Its protein product is CASSLAMGQGYEQYF.

The rearrangement uses TRBV7-9 and TRBJ2-1, with 12 bases that match TRBD2. J lost 15 bases, V lost 6 bases, and 6 bases had no gene match. The CDR3 loop spans 12 amino acids. CDR1 is SEHNR and CDR2 is FQNEAQ in the germline V gene (reference sequence). CDR3 loop: CASSLLAGGLFF. In DNA, the CDR3 is TGTGCCAGCAGTCTACTAGCGGGAGGTCTGTTCTTC.

V is TRBV7-3 and J is TRBJ2-7, with 11 bases fitting TRBD1. The CDR3 consists of 16 residues. V lost 1 base to trimming and J lost 2 bases; unmatched junction nucleotides: 4. Germline V gene data show CDR1 as SGHTA and CDR2 as FQGTGA. DNA of the CDR3: TGTGCCAGCAGCTTAAGCGGACAGGGGGCGGCCTACGAGCAGTACTTC. As protein: CASSLSGQGAAYEQYF.

The V gene is TRBV7-6, the J gene TRBJ1-1, with D possibly being TRBD1 (5 bases). CDR3 size: 16 residues. The germline CDR1 and CDR2 sequences are SGHVS and FNYEAQ. With 5 bases removed from V and 4 bases from J, the gap between germline ends came to 20 bases. The CDR3 spells CASSARDGRGFTEAFF. In DNA, the CDR3 is TGTGCCAGCAGCGCCCGGGACGGGAGGGGATTCACTGAAGCTTTCTTT.

This rearrangement joins TRBV18 to TRBJ2-2, with 14 bases matching TRBD2. This CDR3 has 18 amino acids. The trim removed 3 bases at V and 7 bases at J, leaving 10 bases unmatched. Germline-derived CDR1 and CDR2 are KGHSH and LQKENI. CDR3 DNA sequence: TGTGCCAGCTCACCTAATGGACTAGCGGGAGGTGAAGTCGGGGAGCTGTTTTTT. This codes for CASSPNGLAGGEVGELFF. The variable domain in full, completed from reference TRBV18 and TRBJ2-2, reads NAGVMQNPRHLVRRRGQEARLRCSPMKGHSHVYWYRQLPEEGLKFMVYLQKENIIDESGMPKERFSAEFPKEGPSILRIQQVVRGDSAAYFCASSPNGLAGGEVGELFFGEGSRLTVL.

This chain uses TRBV24-1 with TRBJ2-2; a weak D match, TRBD1 (6 bases). Germline lookup yields CDR1 KGHDR and CDR2 SFDVKD. This CDR3 region has 15 residues. The V gene lost 9 bases and the J gene lost 4 bases, with 17 bases spanning the gap. This CDR3 is CATDPGHSPTGELFF. CDR3 bases: TGTGCCACCGATCCGGGACATTCCCCCACCGGGGAGCTGTTTTTT.

This sequence joins TRBV6-5 and TRBJ2-1, with 7 bases aligning to TRBD2. The CDR3 runs 16 residues. Trimming removed 4 bases from V and 5 bases from J; junction bases left unmatched: 11. CDR1 is MNHEY and CDR2 is SVGAGI in the germline V gene. The CDR3 DNA reads TGTGCCAGCAGTTCACCCAGACAGAGCGGGAACAATGAGCAGTTCTTC. Translation gives CASSSPRQSGNNEQFF.

The CDR3 here is CASSDPSGSLIETQYF. The CDR3 nucleotides are TGTGCCAGCAGTGACCCGAGCGGGAGTTTAATAGAGACCCAGTACTTC. The V and J genes are TRBV2 and TRBJ2-5; 8 bases match TRBD2. Germline V gene sequence: CDR1 SNHLY, CDR2 FYNNEI. Trimming at V came to 3 bases and at J to 4 bases, leaving 10 bases not matched to a gene. The CDR3 length is 16 residues.

This chain connects TRBV27 to TRBJ1-2, with D hard to call. V was pared by 4 bases and J by 1 base, with 4 bases between. This CDR3 comprises 12 residues. CDR1 is MNHEY, CDR2 SMNVEV, per germline (reference sequence). As DNA, the CDR3 is TGTGCCAGCAGTTCCGGTAACTATGGCTACACCTTC. Its translation is CASSSGNYGYTF.

This chain joins TRBV9 and TRBJ1-2, with 10 nucleotides matching TRBD1. This CDR3 contains 14 residues. The germline V gene has CDR1 SGDLS and CDR2 YYNGEE. V shed 3 bases and J 8 bases; nucleotides not matched to a gene: 7. The CDR3 region is CASSETGTGVGYTF. CDR3 nucleotide sequence: TGTGCCAGCAGCGAGACCGGGACAGGGGTCGGCTACACCTTC.

This clone was seen only once. V gene TRBV20-1 combines with J gene TRBJ2-1, with 7 bases identical to TRBD2. CDR1 is DFQATT and CDR2 is SNEGSKA in the germline V gene (reference sequence). J gave up 9 bases and V 3 bases, and 14 bases lay outside the gene matches. CDR3 length: 15 residues. CDR3 nucleotides: TGCAGTGCTAGTTTTGGCGGGAGTTTTAACGGTGAGCAGTTCTTC. It encodes CSASFGGSFNGEQFF.

The J gene is TRBJ1-3, the V gene TRBV30; D perhaps matches TRBD1 (5 bases). Germline V gene sequence: CDR1 GTSNPN, CDR2 SVGIG (reference sequence). The V end lost 4 bases, the J end lost 0 bases, and 16 bases lay between the germline ends. This CDR3 comprises 16 residues. CDR3 region: CAWTKGRSFSGNTIYF. CDR3 sequence (DNA): TGTGCCTGGACCAAGGGGCGCAGTTTCTCTGGAAACACCATATATTTT.

The genes are TRBV30 and TRBJ2-2; TRBD2 aligns across 14 bases. Germline V gene sequence: CDR1 GTSNPN, CDR2 SVGIG (reference sequence). J lost 5 bases, V lost 6 bases, and 8 bases had no gene match. The CDR3 consists of 16 residues. For the CDR3, the DNA is TGTGCCTGCGCGGGACTAGCGGGAGTTGGGACCGGGGAGCTGTTTTTT. Protein: CACAGLAGVGTGELFF.

The V and J genes are TRBV6-6 and TRBJ1-4; maybe TRBD1 (5 bases). CDR3 length: 15 amino acids. V shed 7 bases and J shed 3 bases, with 15 bases lying between them. Germline V CDR1 and CDR2: MNHNY, SVGAGI (reference sequence). CDR3 sequence: CASTPRGEANEKLFF. The CDR3 nucleotides are TGTGCCAGCACCCCTCGGGGGGAGGCTAATGAAAAACTGTTTTTT.

The gene calls are TRBV27 and TRBJ1-4; 10 bases agree with TRBD1. The CDR3 length is 17 residues. The V gene's germline CDR1 is MNHEY and CDR2 SMNVEV (reference sequence). The ends lost 5 bases at V and 3 bases at J; junction bases unmatched: 9. The CDR3 DNA sequence: TGTGCCAGCAGTCCAACGGGACAGGGGTGGGCTAATGAAAAACTGTTTTTT. Its translation is CASSPTGQGWANEKLFF. Supplemented by reference TRBV27 and TRBJ1-4, the full variable domain reads EAQVTQNPRYLITVTGKKLTVTCSQNMNHEYMSWYRQDPGLGLRQIYYSMNVEVTDKGDVPEGYKVSRKEKRNFPLILESPSPNQTSLYFCASSPTGQGWANEKLFFGSGTQLSVL.

This clone occurred many times. The genes are TRBV7-3 and TRBJ1-1; D might be TRBD1 (5 bases). Trimming shortened V by 0 bases and J by 5 bases, and 10 bases separated the two germline ends. CDR3 length equals 14 residues. Germline V gene sequence: CDR1 SGHTA, CDR2 FQGTGA. CDR3 residues: CASSLTPGGTEAFF. CDR3 nucleotide sequence: TGTGCCAGCAGCTTAACTCCCGGGGGGACTGAAGCTTTCTTT.

The chain employs TRBV2 and TRBJ1-5; D unclear. With 4 bases removed from V and 6 bases from J, the gap between germline ends came to 16 bases. Germline V gene data show CDR1 as SNHLY and CDR2 as FYNNEI. The CDR3 extends over 15 amino acids. The CDR3 region has the DNA TGTGCCAGCAGTGCGATCCAGAGGATGAGTCAGCCCCAGCATTTT. Translated, it gives CASSAIQRMSQPQHF.

This clone was counted once. The genes are TRBV28 and TRBJ2-1, with 11 bases fitting TRBD2. CDR3 size: 19 residues. V lost 2 bases, J lost 3 bases, and 12 bases stayed unmatched. Germline V lookup: CDR1 MDHEN, CDR2 SYDVKM. CDR3 sequence: CASSLRGTILAGGYNEQFF. The CDR3 nucleotides read TGTGCCAGCAGTTTAAGGGGAACCATTCTAGCGGGAGGCTACAATGAGCAGTTCTTC.

V usage is TRBV24-1 and J usage is TRBJ2-7, with a tentative D call TRBD1 (6 bases). Germline loops: CDR1 KGHDR, CDR2 SFDVKD. CDR3 length: 15 residues. V shed 4 bases and J shed 0 bases, with 12 bases lying between them. The CDR3, as DNA: TGTGCCACCAGTGACGGACAGAGGAGCTCCTACGAGCAGTACTTC. Translating gives CATSDGQRSSYEQYF.